The clone carrying this T cell receptor (beta chain) was found once. This sample stems from a study of cytomegalovirus exposure and HLA in healthy donors. The PCR had 60 Vbeta and 13 Jbeta primers. Assay: immunoSEQ multiplex PCR; the TCRdb copy retains only in-frame clones and omits some. The sample has about 160,000 clones, around four fifths seen once. The CDR3 is 15 residues long. CDR1 and CDR2 (germline): MNHEY, SVGAGI. Trimming removed 6 bases from V and 3 bases from J; junction bases left unmatched: 10. Specimen: PBMCs. The chain links TRBV6-5 to TRBJ1-1; 7 bases map to TRBD1. This sequence originates from a woman between 50 and 59 years old in good health and CMV-seronegative. The CDR3, as DNA: TGTGCCAGCAGCTCTCAGTGGGACAGATACACTGAAGCTTTCTTT. Amino acids: CASSSQWDRYTEAFF.